These 27 T cell receptor beta chains share one sample of origin, sequenced in a study of blood T cells in healthy people across ages. For the second PCR, which ran for about 7 to 12 cycles, a sample-barcoded 5' primer and a J-beta primer mix were used. TCRdb reprocessed the 5' RACE reads with MiXCR, giving one entry per CDR3 protein. The data hold over 950,000 distinct CDR3 sequences, with around 54% observed a single time. The specimen sequenced was blood. The receptors were sampled from a woman aged 55-69 years in good health.

The rearrangement links TRBV20-1 to TRBJ2-5; D unresolved. V was shortened by 5 bases and J by 5 bases, with 6 bases between the two germline ends. The CDR3 consists of 10 residues. Germline CDR1 DFQATT, CDR2 SNEGSKA (reference sequence). The CDR3 is CSALFETQYF. The CDR3 nucleotides are TGCAGTGCTTTATTTGAGACCCAGTACTTC.

As to this clonotype: At one end, the junction sequence differs from germline, possibly due to a read error. This CDR3 reads CAGSLIGLGLVSDTQYF. In DNA form, the CDR3 reads TGTGCCGGCAGTCTTATCGGCCTGGGACTTGTCTCAGATACGCAGTATTTT. The V call is TRBV28, the J call TRBJ2-3; TRBD2 might be the D (6 bases). Germline CDR1 and CDR2: MDHEN and SYDVKM. This CDR3 spans 17 amino acids.

The V and J genes are TRBV7-2 and TRBJ2-1; D remains ambiguous. V lost 0 bases and J 10 bases, leaving 13 bases between the germline ends. The CDR3 sequence is 14 residues long. Germline V gene data show CDR1 as SGHTA and CDR2 as FQGNSA. The CDR3 coding sequence is TGTGCCAGCAGCTTAGCTTTGGTCGGCGCAGAGCAGTTCTTC. Translation gives CASSLALVGAEQFF.

Note on this clonotype: One junction end does not reproduce the germline sequence, and a read error may be involved. This rearrangement joins TRBV11-2 to TRBJ2-5; the D is unclear. Per the germline V gene, CDR1 is SGHAT and CDR2 is FQNNGV. The CDR3 has 14 amino acids. CDR3 loop: CASNMRGGQETPYF. The CDR3 DNA follows: TGTGCCAGCAACATGCGAGGTGGGCAAGAGACCCCGTACTTC. Looking up the rest from reference TRBV11-2 and TRBJ2-5 gives the full variable domain: EAGVAQSPRYKIIEKRQSVAFWCNPISGHATLYWYQQILGQGPKLLIQFQNNGVVDDSQLPKDRFSAERLKGVDSTLKIQPAKLEDSAVYLCASNMRGGQETPYFGPGTRLLVL.

This clonotype has just a few counts. The chain uses TRBV7-2 and TRBJ1-2; D call uncertain. Germline V gene lookup returns CDR1 SGHTA and CDR2 FQGNSA. Trimming pared 4 bases from V and 5 bases from J, leaving 23 bases between. The CDR3 is 17 residues long. CDR3: CASSSPFGPGLLYGYTF. The CDR3 coding sequence is TGTGCCAGCAGCTCGCCGTTCGGCCCTGGGCTTTTGTATGGCTACACCTTC.

This rearrangement joins TRBV5-1 to TRBJ2-1, with TRBD2 identical over 8 bases. Germline V gene data show CDR1 as SGHRS and CDR2 as YFSETQ. The CDR3 sequence is 17 residues long. Losses at the gene ends were 4 bases for V and 2 bases for J; bases not matched to a gene: 11. The CDR3 coding sequence is TGCGCCAGCAGCCTATCGGAGGGTAGCGGGGCCTACAATGAGCAGTTCTTC. Encoded protein: CASSLSEGSGAYNEQFF.

This clonotype was picked up a small number of times. The rearrangement uses TRBV9 and TRBJ2-5, with D perhaps matching TRBD2 (6 bases). The V end lost 1 base, the J end lost 5 bases, and 15 bases lay between the germline ends. In germline, CDR1 is SGDLS, CDR2 YYNGEE. The CDR3 covers 15 residues. This CDR3 reads CASSVSTTRGETQYF. The CDR3 DNA reads TGTGCCAGCAGCGTATCCACCACCCGGGGGGAGACCCAGTACTTC.

The rearrangement links TRBV9 to TRBJ2-3, with D perhaps matching TRBD2 (6 bases). The CDR3 sequence is 19 residues long. Germline CDR1 is SGDLS and CDR2 is YYNGEE. The V and J ends lost 0 bases and 5 bases respectively, with 25 bases between them. The CDR3 spells CASSVVSPRDLAAGDTQYF. The CDR3, as DNA: TGTGCCAGCAGCGTAGTAAGTCCCAGGGACTTGGCGGCGGGAGATACGCAGTATTTT.

V usage is TRBV6-2 or TRBV6-3 and J usage is TRBJ2-7; TRBD2 matches at 7 bases. CDR1 is MNHEY, CDR2 SVGEGT, per germline. The CDR3 covers 15 residues. Losses at the gene ends were 7 bases for V and 1 base for J; bases not matched to a gene: 10. The CDR3 DNA is TGTGCCAGCACCGGACGCGGGAGCCTTTCCTACGAGCAGTACTTC. Its protein product is CASTGRGSLSYEQYF.

This clonotype came up many times. The chain uses TRBV5-1 and TRBJ2-7; 7 nucleotides agree with TRBD2. The CDR3 length is 17 residues. Trimming took 0 bases from V and 0 from J; bases not matched to a gene: 9. The germline gives CDR1 SGHRS, CDR2 YFSETQ. As DNA, the CDR3 is TGCGCCAGCAGCTTGGCCCACCCCGGGGGGAGCTCCTACGAGCAGTACTTC. Protein sequence: CASSLAHPGGSSYEQYF.

V and J are TRBV20-1 and TRBJ2-1, with 11 bases matching TRBD1. The germline V gene has CDR1 DFQATT and CDR2 SNEGSKA (reference sequence). CDR3 size: 17 residues. V was clipped by 0 bases and J by 0 bases; unmatched bases: 4. The CDR3 DNA sequence: TGCAGTGCTAGAGACCTCGGGACAGGGGGCTCCTACAATGAGCAGTTCTTC. Protein sequence: CSARDLGTGGSYNEQFF.

In nucleotides, the CDR3 is TGTGCCAGCAGTCCCGTGGGGTTAGGGGGAAAGGGCTATGGCTACACCTTC. Its translation: CASSPVGLGGKGYGYTF. The genes are TRBV28 and TRBJ1-2, with D possibly being TRBD1 (6 bases). Trimming pared 5 bases from V and 4 bases from J, leaving 23 bases between. There are 17 residues in the CDR3. Germline values: CDR1 MDHEN, CDR2 SYDVKM.

The chain uses TRBV3-1 and TRBJ1-6; D unclear. With 4 bases removed from V and 11 bases from J, the gap between germline ends came to 12 bases. Looked up from germline, CDR1 is LGHDT and CDR2 is YNNKEL (reference sequence). This CDR3 has 13 amino acids. In DNA, the CDR3 is TGTGCCAGCAGCCCTAACAGAGAAGCACCCCTCCACTTT. It is translated as CASSPNREAPLHF.

V usage is TRBV30 and J usage is TRBJ2-7; tentative D call: TRBD1 (5 bases). V was shortened by 3 bases and J by 4 bases, with 16 bases between the two germline ends. The CDR3 has 14 amino acids. Germline V gene sequence: CDR1 GTSNPN, CDR2 SVGIG (reference sequence). The CDR3, as DNA: TGTGCCTGGAGGAAGACAGTAAGTCAGTACGAGCAGTACTTC. As protein: CAWRKTVSQYEQYF.

The rearrangement joins TRBV28 to TRBJ2-7; TRBD2 matches 9 bases. CDR3 length: 15 amino acids. V trimming: 4 bases; J trimming: 6 bases; junction bases outside the gene matches: 10. Germline loops: CDR1 MDHEN, CDR2 SYDVKM. The CDR3 region is CASSSVTSGFFEQYF. CDR3 sequence (DNA): TGTGCCAGCAGTTCCGTTACTAGCGGGTTCTTCGAGCAGTACTTC. The full variable domain, in which reference TRBV28 and TRBJ2-7 provide the parts outside the CDR3, is DVKVTQSSRYLVKRTGEKVFLECVQDMDHENMFWYRQDPGLGLRLIYFSYDVKMKEKGDIPEGYSVSREKKERFSLILESASTNQTSMYLCASSSVTSGFFEQYFGPGTRLTVT.

Turning to this clonotype: A much more abundant neighbour one base away suggests this may be a read error. The gene calls are TRBV15 and TRBJ2-3; D unresolved. The CDR3 has 14 residues. Looked up from germline, CDR1 is LNHNV and CDR2 is YYDKDF (reference sequence). Trimming shortened V by 1 base and J by 2 bases, and 7 bases separated the two germline ends. CDR3 coding DNA: TGTGCCACCAGCAGAGGGACCGACACAGATACGCAGTATTTT. It codes for CATSRGTDTDTQYF.

The chain couples TRBV7-6 to TRBJ1-5; tentatively, D is TRBD1 (5 bases). V gave up 3 bases and J gave up 4 bases, with 13 bases separating them. CDR1 SGHVS and CDR2 FNYEAQ come from the germline V gene. The CDR3 is 15 residues long. The DNA of the CDR3 is TGTGCCAGCAGCTTGGGGTTGCGGGGGAATCAGCCCCAGCATTTT. This encodes CASSLGLRGNQPQHF.

This clonotype has only a few counts. The V gene is TRBV6-2 or TRBV6-3, the J gene TRBJ2-1; TRBD1 agrees at 9 bases. J gave up 0 bases and V 2 bases, and 20 bases lay outside the gene matches. CDR1 MNHEY and CDR2 SVGEGT come from the germline V gene. This CDR3 region has 22 residues. CDR3: CASSYPDRGDRGARLSYNEQFF. The CDR3, as DNA: TGTGCCAGCAGTTACCCGGACAGGGGCGACCGCGGGGCGCGCCTCTCCTACAATGAGCAGTTCTTC.

There are a few counts of this clonotype. J is TRBJ2-3 and V is TRBV7-2; 10 bases fit TRBD2. CDR3 length: 15 amino acids. Per the germline V gene, CDR1 is SGHTA and CDR2 is FQGNSA. Trimming removed 3 bases from V and 6 bases from J; junction bases left unmatched: 6. The CDR3 sequence: CASSLLLAGVDTQYF. The CDR3 nucleotides are TGTGCCAGCAGCTTGCTTCTAGCGGGAGTGGATACGCAGTATTTT.

The gene calls are TRBV28 and TRBJ2-5; no firm D call. This CDR3 spans 12 amino acids. Trimming stripped 3 bases from V and 11 bases from J, with 13 bases between. Germline V gene data show CDR1 as MDHEN and CDR2 as SYDVKM. Here the CDR3 reads CASSLERNEQYF. Written as DNA, the CDR3 is TGTGCCAGCAGTTTGGAACGGAATGAGCAGTACTTC.

In this sample, this clonotype turned up many times. V usage is TRBV4-1 and J usage is TRBJ1-6; a possible D gene is TRBD1 (6 bases). With 2 bases removed from V and 5 bases from J, the gap between germline ends came to 7 bases. Germline CDR1 reads MGHRA; CDR2 reads YSYEKL. This CDR3 has 14 amino acids. The CDR3 region is CASSQRTDNSPLHF. The DNA for the CDR3 is TGCGCCAGCAGCCAAAGGACAGATAATTCACCCCTCCACTTT.

This clonotype was counted once. This chain uses TRBV7-2 with TRBJ2-3; 8 positions match TRBD2. The CDR3 contains 17 residues. The J segment lost 6 bases and the V segment lost 5 bases, leaving 16 bases of the junction unmatched. Germline V CDR1 and CDR2: SGHTA, FQGNSA. CDR3 DNA sequence: TGTGCCAGCAGCCATCCCATTTTTCGGGAGGGCCTGGATACGCAGTATTTT. Its protein is CASSHPIFREGLDTQYF.

There are a few counts of this clonotype. This chain links TRBV7-9 with TRBJ1-2; D is possibly TRBD1 (5 bases). This CDR3 spans 15 amino acids. V was clipped by 3 bases and J by 0 bases, with 11 bases between them. In germline, CDR1 is SEHNR, CDR2 FQNEAQ (reference sequence). This chain's CDR3 is CASSLGEPTNYGYTF. The DNA for the CDR3 is TGTGCCAGCAGCTTGGGGGAGCCTACTAACTATGGCTACACCTTC.

This clonotype was found a few times. The chain carries TRBV7-2 and TRBJ2-6, with D uncertain. V dropped 6 bases and J dropped 1 base, with 7 bases sitting between them. CDR1 and CDR2 (germline): SGHTA, FQGNSA. The CDR3 spans 14 residues. As DNA, the CDR3 is TGTGCCAGCAGGTCAGGTTCTGGGGCCAACGTCCTGACTTTC. It is translated as CASRSGSGANVLTF. The complete variable domain, with remaining parts taken from reference TRBV7-2 and TRBJ2-6, reads GAGVSQSPSNKVTEKGKDVELRCDPISGHTALYWYRQSLGQGLEFLIYFQGNSAPDKSGLPSDRFSAERTGGSVSTLTIQRTQQEDSAVYLCASRSGSGANVLTFGAGSRLTVL.

The CDR3 DNA reads as TGTGCCAGCAGCTTAAACCTGATTTCCGGAGGTCACGAGACCCAGTACTTC. Translated: CASSLNLISGGHETQYF. This rearrangement joins TRBV11-2 to TRBJ2-5, with a weak D call TRBD2 (5 bases). CDR3 length: 17 residues. The V and J ends lost 2 bases and 5 bases respectively, with 21 bases between them. Germline CDR1 reads SGHAT; CDR2 reads FQNNGV.

V is TRBV7-9 and J is TRBJ1-1, with D maybe TRBD1 (6 bases). Germline V gene sequence: CDR1 SEHNR, CDR2 FQNEAQ (reference sequence). This CDR3 comprises 13 residues. Between the trimmed V and J ends, which lost 5 bases and 3 bases, there was a span of 10 bases. The CDR3 spells CASSRQAYTEAFF. CDR3 sequence (DNA): TGTGCCAGCAGCAGACAGGCCTACACTGAAGCTTTCTTT.

This clonotype was found a few times. The chain carries TRBV29-1 and TRBJ2-1; D could derive from TRBD1 or TRBD2 (6 bases each). Germline CDR1 reads SQVTM; CDR2 reads ANQGSEA. The CDR3 runs to 15 residues. The ends were cut back, 7 bases at V and 4 bases at J, with 20 bases in the middle. The CDR3, as DNA: TGCAGCGCCCGAACGGGGGCGAATCGTTACAATGAGCAGTTCTTC. It encodes CSARTGANRYNEQFF.